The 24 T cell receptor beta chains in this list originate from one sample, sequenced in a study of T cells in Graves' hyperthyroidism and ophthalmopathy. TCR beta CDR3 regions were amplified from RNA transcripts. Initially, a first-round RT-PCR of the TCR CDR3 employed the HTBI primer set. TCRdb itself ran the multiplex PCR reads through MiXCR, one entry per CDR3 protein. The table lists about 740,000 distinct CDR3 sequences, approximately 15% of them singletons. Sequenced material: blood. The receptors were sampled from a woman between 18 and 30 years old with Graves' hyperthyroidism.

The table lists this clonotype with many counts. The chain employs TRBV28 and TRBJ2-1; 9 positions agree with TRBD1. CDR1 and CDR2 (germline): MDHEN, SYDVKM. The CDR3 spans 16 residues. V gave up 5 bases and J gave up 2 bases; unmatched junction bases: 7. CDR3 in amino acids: CASSTYGTGTYNEQFF. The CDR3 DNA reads TGTGCCAGCAGTACATACGGGACAGGGACCTACAATGAGCAGTTCTTC.

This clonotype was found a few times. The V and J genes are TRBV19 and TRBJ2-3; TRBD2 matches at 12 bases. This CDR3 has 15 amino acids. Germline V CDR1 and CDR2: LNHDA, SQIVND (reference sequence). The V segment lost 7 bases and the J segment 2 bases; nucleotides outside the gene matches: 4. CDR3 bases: TGTGCCAGTACCTGGACTAGCGGGAACACAGATACGCAGTATTTT. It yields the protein CASTWTSGNTDTQYF.

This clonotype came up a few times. DNA for the CDR3: TGTGCCAGCAGTTTATCGGTAGGAGGTGGAAACACCATATATTTT. This translates into CASSLSVGGGNTIYF. The chain joins TRBV12-3 or TRBV12-4 to TRBJ1-3; D remains ambiguous. Trimming removed 2 bases at V and 3 bases at J, with 11 bases between. There are 15 residues in the CDR3.

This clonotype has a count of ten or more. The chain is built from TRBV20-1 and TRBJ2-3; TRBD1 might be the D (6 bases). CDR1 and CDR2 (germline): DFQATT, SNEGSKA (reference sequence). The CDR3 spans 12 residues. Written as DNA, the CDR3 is TGCAGGGGGAGAGCTAGGGGGGATACGCAGTATTTT. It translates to CRGRARGDTQYF.

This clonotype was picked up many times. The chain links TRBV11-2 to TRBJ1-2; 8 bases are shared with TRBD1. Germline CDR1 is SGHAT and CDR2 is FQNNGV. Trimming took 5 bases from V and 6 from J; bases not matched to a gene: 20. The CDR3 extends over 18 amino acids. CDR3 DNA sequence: TGTGCCAGCAGCCCCCACCCCGGACAGGGCCCACCACGGGATGGCTACACCTTC. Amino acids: CASSPHPGQGPPRDGYTF.

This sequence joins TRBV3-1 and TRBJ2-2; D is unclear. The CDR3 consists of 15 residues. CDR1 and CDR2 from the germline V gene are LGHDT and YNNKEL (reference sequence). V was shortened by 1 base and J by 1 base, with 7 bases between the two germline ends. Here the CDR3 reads CASSQGRVNTGELFF. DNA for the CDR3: TGTGCCAGCAGCCAAGGAAGGGTGAACACCGGGGAGCTGTTTTTT. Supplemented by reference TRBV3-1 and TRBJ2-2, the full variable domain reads DTAVSQTPKYLVTQMGNDKSIKCEQNLGHDTMYWYKQDSKKFLKIMFSYNNKELIINETVPNRFSPKSPDKAHLNLHINSLELGDSAVYFCASSQGRVNTGELFFGEGSRLTVL.

CDR3 nucleotides: TGTGCCAGCAGCTCGGGACAGTTGAGTCACTATGGCTACACCTTC. Protein product: CASSSGQLSHYGYTF. The genes are TRBV6-1 and TRBJ1-2; 7 nucleotides match TRBD1. After removal of 6 bases from V and 3 bases from J, the junction contained 10 bases not matched to a gene. Germline CDR1 is MNHNS and CDR2 is SASEGT. This CDR3 is 15 amino acids long.

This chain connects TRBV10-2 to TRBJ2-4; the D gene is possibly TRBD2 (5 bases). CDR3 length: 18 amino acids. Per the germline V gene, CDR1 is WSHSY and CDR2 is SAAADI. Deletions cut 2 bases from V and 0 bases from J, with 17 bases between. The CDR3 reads CASSEPFRGNLAKNIQYF. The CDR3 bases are TGCGCCAGCAGTGAGCCTTTCCGAGGGAATCTAGCCAAAAACATTCAGTACTTC.

CDR3 residues: CASSGGSGGELFF. The DNA of the CDR3 is TGTGCCAGCAGCGGCGGGAGCGGCGGGGAGCTGTTTTTT. The chain has TRBV2 and TRBJ2-2; 7 positions agree with TRBD2. V lost 6 bases and J lost 7; bases outside the gene matches: 5. In germline, CDR1 is SNHLY, CDR2 FYNNEI. The CDR3 totals 13 residues.

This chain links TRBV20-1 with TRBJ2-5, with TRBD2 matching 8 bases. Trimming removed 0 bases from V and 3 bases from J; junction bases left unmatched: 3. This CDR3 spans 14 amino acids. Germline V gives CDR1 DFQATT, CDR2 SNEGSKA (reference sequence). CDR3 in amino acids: CSARDAGGKETQYF. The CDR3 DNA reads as TGCAGTGCTAGAGATGCGGGAGGAAAAGAGACCCAGTACTTC.

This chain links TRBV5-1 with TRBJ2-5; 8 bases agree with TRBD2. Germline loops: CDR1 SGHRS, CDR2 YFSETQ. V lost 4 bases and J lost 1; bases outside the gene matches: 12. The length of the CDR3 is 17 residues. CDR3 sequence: CASSPGGAASLQETQYF. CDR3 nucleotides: TGCGCCAGCAGCCCGGGGGGGGCGGCCTCCCTCCAAGAGACCCAGTACTTC.

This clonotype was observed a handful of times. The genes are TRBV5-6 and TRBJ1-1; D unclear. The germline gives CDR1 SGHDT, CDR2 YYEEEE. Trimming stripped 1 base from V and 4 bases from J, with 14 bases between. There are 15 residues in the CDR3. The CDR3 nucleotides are TGTGCCAGCAGCTTGATGGTCGGATTAGGCACTGAAGCTTTCTTT. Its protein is CASSLMVGLGTEAFF. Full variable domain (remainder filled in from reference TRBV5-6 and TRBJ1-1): DAGVTQSPTHLIKTRGQQVTLRCSPKSGHDTVSWYQQALGQGPQFIFQYYEEEERQRGNFPDRFSGHQFPNYSSELNVNALLLGDSALYLCASSLMVGLGTEAFFGQGTRLTVV.

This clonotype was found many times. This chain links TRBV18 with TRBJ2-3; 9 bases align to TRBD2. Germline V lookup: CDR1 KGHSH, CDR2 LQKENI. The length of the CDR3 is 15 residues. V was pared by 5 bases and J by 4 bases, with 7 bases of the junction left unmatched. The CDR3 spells CASSSRTSDPDTQYF. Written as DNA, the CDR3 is TGTGCCAGCTCATCCCGGACTAGCGACCCAGATACGCAGTATTTT.

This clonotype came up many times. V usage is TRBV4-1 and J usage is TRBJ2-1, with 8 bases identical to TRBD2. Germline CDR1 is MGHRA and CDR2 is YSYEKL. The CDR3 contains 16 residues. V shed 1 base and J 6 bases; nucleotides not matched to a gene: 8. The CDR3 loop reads CASSQGASGLSNEQFF. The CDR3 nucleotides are TGCGCCAGCAGCCAAGGGGCTAGCGGGCTCAGCAATGAGCAGTTCTTC.

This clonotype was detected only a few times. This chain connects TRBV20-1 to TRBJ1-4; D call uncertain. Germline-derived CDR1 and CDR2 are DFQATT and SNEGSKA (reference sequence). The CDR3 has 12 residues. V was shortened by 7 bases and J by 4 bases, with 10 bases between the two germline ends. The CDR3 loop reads CSGTANNEKLFF. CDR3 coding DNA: TGCAGTGGAACAGCCAATAATGAAAAACTGTTTTTT.

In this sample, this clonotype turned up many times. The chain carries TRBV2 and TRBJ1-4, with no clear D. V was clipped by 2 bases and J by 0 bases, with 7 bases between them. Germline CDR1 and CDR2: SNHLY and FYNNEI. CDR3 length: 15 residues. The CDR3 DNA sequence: TGTGCCAGCAGTGAAAGGGCGACAACTAATGAAAAACTGTTTTTT. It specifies CASSERATTNEKLFF.

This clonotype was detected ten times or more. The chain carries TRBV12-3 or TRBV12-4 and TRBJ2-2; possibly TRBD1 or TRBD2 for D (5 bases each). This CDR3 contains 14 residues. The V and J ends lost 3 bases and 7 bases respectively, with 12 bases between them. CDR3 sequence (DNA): TGTGCCAGCAGTTTCCGGGGCCGCGGCGGGGAGCTGTTTTTT. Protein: CASSFRGRGGELFF.

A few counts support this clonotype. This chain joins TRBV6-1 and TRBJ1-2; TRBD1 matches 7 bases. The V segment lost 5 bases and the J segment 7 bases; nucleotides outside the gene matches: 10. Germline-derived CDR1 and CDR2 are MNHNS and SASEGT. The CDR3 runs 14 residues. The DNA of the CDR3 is TGTGCCAGCAGTCAGCGCGATCACAGGGGTGGCTACACCTTC. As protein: CASSQRDHRGGYTF.

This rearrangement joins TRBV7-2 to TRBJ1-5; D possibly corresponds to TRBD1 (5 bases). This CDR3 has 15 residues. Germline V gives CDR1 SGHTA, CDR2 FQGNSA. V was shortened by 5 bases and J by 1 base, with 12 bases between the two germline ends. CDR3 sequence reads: CASSQGFTSNQPQHF. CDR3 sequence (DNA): TGTGCCAGCAGCCAGGGATTTACCAGCAATCAGCCCCAGCATTTT.

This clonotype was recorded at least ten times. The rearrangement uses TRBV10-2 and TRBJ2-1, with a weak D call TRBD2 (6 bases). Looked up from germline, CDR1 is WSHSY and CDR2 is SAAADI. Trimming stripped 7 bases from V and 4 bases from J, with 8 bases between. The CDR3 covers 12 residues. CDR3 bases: TGCGCCAGCAATGCGGGGTACAATGAGCAGTTCTTC. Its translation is CASNAGYNEQFF.

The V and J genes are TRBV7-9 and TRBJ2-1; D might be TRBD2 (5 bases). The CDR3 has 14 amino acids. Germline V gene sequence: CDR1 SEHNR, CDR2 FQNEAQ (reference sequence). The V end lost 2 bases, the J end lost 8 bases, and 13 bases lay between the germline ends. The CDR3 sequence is CASSLRTGWDEQFF. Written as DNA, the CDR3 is TGTGCCAGCAGCTTACGGACGGGGTGGGATGAGCAGTTCTTC.

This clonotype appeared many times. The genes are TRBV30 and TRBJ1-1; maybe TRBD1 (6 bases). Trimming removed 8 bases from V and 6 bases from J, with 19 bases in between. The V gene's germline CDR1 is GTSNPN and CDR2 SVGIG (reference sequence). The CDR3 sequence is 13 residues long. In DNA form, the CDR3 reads TGTGCCCGGCGGGACACGGGCGCCCCTGAAGCTTTCTTT. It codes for CARRDTGAPEAFF.

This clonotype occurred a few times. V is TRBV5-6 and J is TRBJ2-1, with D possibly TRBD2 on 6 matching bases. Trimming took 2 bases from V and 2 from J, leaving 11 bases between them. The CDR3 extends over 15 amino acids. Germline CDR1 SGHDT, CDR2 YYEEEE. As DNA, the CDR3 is TGTGCCAGCAGCTTTTCGGGGGTACCCTACAATGAGCAGTTCTTC. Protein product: CASSFSGVPYNEQFF.

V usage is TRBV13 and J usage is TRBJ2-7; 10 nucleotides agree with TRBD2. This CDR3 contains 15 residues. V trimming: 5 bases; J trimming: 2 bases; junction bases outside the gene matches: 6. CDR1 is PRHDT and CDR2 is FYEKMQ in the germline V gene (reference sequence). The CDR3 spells CASSTRTSGTYEQYF. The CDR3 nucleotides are TGTGCCAGCAGCACCCGGACTAGCGGTACCTACGAGCAGTACTTC.